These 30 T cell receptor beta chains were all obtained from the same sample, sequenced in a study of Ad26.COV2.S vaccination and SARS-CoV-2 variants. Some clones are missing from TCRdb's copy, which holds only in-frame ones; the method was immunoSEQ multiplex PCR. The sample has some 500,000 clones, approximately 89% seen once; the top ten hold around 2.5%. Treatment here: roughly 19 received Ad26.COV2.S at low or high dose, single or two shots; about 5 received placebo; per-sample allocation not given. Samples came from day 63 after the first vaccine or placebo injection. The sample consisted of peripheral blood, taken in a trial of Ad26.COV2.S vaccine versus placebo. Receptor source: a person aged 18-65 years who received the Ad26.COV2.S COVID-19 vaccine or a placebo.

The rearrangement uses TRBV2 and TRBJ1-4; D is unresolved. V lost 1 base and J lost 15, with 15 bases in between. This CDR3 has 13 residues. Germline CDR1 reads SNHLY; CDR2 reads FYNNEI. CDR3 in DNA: TGTGCCAGCAGTGAAGACTTACAAAAAAAGGTGTTTTTT. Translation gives CASSEDLQKKVFF.

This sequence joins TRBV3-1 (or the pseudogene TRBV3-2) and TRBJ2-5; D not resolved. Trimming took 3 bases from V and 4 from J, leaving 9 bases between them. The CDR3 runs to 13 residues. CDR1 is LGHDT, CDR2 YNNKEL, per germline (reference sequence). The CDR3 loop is CASSQGYGETQYF. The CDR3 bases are TGTGCCAGCAGCCAGGGGTACGGAGAGACCCAGTACTTC.

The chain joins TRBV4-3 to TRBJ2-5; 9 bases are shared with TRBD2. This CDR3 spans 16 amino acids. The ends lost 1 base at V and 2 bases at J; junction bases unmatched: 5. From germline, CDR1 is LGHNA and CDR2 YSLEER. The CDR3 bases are TGCGCCAGCAGCCAAGTGCGCCTAGCGGGACAAGAGACCCAGTACTTC. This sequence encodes CASSQVRLAGQETQYF.

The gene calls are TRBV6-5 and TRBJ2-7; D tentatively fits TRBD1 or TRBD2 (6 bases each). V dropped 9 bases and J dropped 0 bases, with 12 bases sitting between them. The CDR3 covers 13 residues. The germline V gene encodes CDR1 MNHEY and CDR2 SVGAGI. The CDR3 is CARRGQNSYEQYF. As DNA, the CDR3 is TGTGCCAGACGGGGGCAGAACTCCTACGAGCAGTACTTC.

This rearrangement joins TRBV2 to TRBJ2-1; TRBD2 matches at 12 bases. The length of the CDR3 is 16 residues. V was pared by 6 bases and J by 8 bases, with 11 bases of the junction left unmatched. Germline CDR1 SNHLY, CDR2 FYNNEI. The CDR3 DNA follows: TGTGCCAGCAGAGAACTAGCGGGGGGTGCTTGGGATGAGCAGTTCTTC. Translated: CASRELAGGAWDEQFF. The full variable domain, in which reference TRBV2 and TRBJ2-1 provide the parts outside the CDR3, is EPEVTQTPSHQVTQMGQEVILRCVPISNHLYFYWYRQILGQKVEFLVSFYNNEISEKSEIFDDQFSVERPDGSNFTLKIRSTKLEDSAMYFCASRELAGGAWDEQFFGPGTRLTVL.

CDR3 sequence (DNA): TGTGCCAGCAGTCCCAGGCCCTGGTTTACAGATACGCAGTATTTT. Translated, it gives CASSPRPWFTDTQYF. The V call is TRBV7-2, the J call TRBJ2-3; D ambiguous. CDR1 SGHTA and CDR2 FQGNSA come from the germline V gene. Trimming removed 6 bases at V and 3 bases at J, with 16 bases between. The CDR3 consists of 15 residues.

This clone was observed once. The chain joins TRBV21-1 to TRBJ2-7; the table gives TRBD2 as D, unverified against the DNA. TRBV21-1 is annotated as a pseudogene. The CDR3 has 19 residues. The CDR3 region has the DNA TGTGCCAGCAGCAAACAAGGCTGGCAGAACGGGACTTCAACCTACGAGCAGTACGTC. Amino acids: CASSKQGWQNGTSTYEQYV.

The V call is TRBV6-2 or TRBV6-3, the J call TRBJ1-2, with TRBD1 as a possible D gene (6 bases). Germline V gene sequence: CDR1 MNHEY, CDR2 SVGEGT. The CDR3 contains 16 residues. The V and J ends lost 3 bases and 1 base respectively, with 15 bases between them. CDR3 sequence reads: CASSYTSGTSNYGYTF. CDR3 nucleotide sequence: TGTGCCAGCAGTTATACCTCCGGGACAAGTAACTATGGCTACACCTTC.

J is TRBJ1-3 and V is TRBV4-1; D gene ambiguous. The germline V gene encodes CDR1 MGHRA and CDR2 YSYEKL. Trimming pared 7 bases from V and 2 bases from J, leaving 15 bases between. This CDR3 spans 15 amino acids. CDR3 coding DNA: TGCGCCAGCACCCCGTTCGACAAGGCTGGAAACACCATATATTTT. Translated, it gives CASTPFDKAGNTIYF.

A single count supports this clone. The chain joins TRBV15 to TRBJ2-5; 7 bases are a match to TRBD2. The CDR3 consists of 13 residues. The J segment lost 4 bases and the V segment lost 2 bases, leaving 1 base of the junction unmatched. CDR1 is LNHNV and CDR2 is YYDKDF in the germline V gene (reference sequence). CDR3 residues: CATSRPGGETQYF. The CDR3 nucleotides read TGTGCCACCAGCAGACCGGGAGGAGAGACCCAGTACTTC.

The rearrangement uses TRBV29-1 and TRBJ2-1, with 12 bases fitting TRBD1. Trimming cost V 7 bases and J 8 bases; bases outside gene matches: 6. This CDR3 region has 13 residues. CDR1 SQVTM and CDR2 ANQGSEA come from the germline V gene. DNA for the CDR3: TGCAGCGCCGGGACAGGGGGCGAGGATGAGCAGTTCTTC. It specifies CSAGTGGEDEQFF.

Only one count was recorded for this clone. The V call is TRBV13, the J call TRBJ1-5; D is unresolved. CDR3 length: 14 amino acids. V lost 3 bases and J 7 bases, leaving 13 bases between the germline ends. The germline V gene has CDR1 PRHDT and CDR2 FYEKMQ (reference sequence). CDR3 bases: TGTGCCAGCAGCTTGAAAGGGATCGGCCAGCCCCAGCATTTT. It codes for CASSLKGIGQPQHF.

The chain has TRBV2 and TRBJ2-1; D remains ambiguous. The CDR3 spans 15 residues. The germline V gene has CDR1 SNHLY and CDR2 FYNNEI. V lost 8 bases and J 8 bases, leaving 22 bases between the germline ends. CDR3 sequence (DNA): TGTGCCAGCCGCCCGGAGCCCCGTACGGACGATGAGCAGTTCTTC. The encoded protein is CASRPEPRTDDEQFF.

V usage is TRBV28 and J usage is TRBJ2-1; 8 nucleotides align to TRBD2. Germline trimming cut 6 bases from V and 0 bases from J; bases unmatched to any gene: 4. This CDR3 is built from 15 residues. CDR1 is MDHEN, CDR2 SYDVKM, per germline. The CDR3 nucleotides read TGTGCCAGCAGCTCCGGGACTAGCTCCTACAATGAGCAGTTCTTC. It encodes CASSSGTSSYNEQFF. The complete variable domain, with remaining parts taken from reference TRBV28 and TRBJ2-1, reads DVKVTQSSRYLVKRTGEKVFLECVQDMDHENMFWYRQDPGLGLRLIYFSYDVKMKEKGDIPEGYSVSREKKERFSLILESASTNQTSMYLCASSSGTSSYNEQFFGPGTRLTVL.

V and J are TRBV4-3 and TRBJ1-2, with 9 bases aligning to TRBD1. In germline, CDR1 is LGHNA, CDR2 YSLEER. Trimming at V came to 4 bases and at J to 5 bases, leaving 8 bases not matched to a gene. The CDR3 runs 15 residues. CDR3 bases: TGCGCCAGCAGCCTCCAACAGGGGGCCATTTATGGCTACACCTTC. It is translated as CASSLQQGAIYGYTF.

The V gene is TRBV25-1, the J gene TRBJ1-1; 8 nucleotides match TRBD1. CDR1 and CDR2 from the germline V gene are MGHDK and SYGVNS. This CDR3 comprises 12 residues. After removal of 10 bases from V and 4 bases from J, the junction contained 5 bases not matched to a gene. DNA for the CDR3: TGTGCCACTAACAGGGGGATCACTGAAGCTTTCTTT. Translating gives CATNRGITEAFF.

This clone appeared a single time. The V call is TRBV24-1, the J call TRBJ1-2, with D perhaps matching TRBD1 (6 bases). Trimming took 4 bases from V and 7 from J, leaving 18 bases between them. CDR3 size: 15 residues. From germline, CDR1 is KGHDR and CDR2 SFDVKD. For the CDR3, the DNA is TGTGCCACCAGTGACAAGGGCAGGGGATCCTCTGGCTACACCTTC. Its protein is CATSDKGRGSSGYTF.

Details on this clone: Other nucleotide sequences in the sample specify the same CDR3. Here the CDR3 DNA reads TGTGCCAGTAGTATACCCGGGAACACTGAAGCTTTCTTT. Translation: CASSIPGNTEAFF. The V call is TRBV19, the J call TRBJ1-1; D unresolved. Trimming pared 2 bases from V and 1 base from J, leaving 5 bases between. Per the germline V gene, CDR1 is LNHDA and CDR2 is SQIVND (reference sequence). This CDR3 is built from 13 residues.

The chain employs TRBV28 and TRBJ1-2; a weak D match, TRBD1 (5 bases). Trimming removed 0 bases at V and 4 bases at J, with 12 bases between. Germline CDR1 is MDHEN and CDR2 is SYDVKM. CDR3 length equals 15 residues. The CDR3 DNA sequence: TGTGCCAGCAGTTTATGGGGGGATGCGTCCTATGGCTACACCTTC. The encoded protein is CASSLWGDASYGYTF.

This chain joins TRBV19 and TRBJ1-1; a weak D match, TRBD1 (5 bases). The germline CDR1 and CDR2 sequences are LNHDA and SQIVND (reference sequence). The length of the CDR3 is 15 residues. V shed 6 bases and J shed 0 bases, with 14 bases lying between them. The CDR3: CASSVPGDLNTEAFF. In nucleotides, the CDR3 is TGTGCCAGTAGCGTCCCGGGGGACTTGAACACTGAAGCTTTCTTT.

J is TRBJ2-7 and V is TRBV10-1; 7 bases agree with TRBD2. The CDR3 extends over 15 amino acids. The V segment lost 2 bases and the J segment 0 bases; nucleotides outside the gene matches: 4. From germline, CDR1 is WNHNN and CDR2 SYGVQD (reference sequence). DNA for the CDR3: TGCGCCAGCAGTGAGGGCGGGGGACCCTCCTACGAGCAGTACTTC. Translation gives CASSEGGGPSYEQYF.

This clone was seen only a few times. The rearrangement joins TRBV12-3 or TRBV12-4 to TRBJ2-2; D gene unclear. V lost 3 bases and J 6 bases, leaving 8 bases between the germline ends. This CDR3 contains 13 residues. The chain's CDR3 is CASSFGRPGELFF. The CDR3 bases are TGTGCCAGCAGTTTTGGCAGACCCGGGGAGCTGTTTTTT.

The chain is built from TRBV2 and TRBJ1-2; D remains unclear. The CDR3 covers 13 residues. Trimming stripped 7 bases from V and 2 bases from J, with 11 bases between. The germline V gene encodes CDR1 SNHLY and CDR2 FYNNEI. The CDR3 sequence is CASTPFPNYGYTF. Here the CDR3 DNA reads TGTGCCAGCACTCCCTTCCCCAACTATGGCTACACCTTC.

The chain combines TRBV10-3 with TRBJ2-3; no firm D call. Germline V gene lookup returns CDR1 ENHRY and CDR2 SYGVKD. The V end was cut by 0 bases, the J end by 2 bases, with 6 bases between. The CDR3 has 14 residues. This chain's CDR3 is CAISESLDTDTQYF. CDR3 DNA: TGTGCCATCAGTGAGTCGCTTGACACAGATACGCAGTATTTT.

CDR3 bases: TGTGCCAGCTCACCACGGGGGGCCCTCGGGGCCAATGAGCAGTTCTTC. Translation: CASSPRGALGANEQFF. This chain connects TRBV18 to TRBJ2-1; D is perhaps TRBD1 or TRBD2 (6 bases each). Germline CDR1 is KGHSH and CDR2 is LQKENI. CDR3 length equals 16 residues. The V and J ends lost 1 base and 6 bases respectively, with 16 bases between them.

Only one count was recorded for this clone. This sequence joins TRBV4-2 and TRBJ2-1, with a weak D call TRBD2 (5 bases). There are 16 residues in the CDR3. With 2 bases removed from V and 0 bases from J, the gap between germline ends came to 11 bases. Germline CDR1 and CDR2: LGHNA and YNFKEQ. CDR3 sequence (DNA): TGTGCCAGCAGCCAACAGACTGGGAGCTCCTACAATGAGCAGTTCTTC. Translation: CASSQQTGSSYNEQFF.

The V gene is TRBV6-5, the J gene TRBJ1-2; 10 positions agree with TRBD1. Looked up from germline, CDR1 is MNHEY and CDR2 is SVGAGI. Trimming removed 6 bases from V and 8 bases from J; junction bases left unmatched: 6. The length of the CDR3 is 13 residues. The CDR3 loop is CASRGQGLHGYTF. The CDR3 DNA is TGTGCCAGCAGGGGACAGGGGCTTCACGGCTACACCTTC.

The CDR3 is CASLRGFGTFDYEQYF. CDR3 DNA: TGTGCCAGTCTAAGGGGCTTCGGGACATTTGATTACGAGCAGTACTTC. J is TRBJ2-7 and V is TRBV2; TRBD1 might be the D (6 bases). Trimming took off 9 bases at V and 4 bases at J, with 25 bases between the two ends. This CDR3 has 16 amino acids. Looked up from germline, CDR1 is SNHLY and CDR2 is FYNNEI.

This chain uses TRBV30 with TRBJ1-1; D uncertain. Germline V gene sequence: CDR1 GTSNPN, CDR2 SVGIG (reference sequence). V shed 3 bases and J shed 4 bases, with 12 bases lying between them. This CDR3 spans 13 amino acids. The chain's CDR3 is CAWSPIYFTEAFF. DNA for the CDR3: TGTGCCTGGAGCCCGATATATTTCACTGAAGCTTTCTTT.

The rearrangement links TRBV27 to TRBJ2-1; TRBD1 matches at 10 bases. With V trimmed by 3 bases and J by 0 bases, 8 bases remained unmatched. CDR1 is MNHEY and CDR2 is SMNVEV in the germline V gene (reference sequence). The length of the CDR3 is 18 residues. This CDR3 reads CASSLRTGGSSSYNEQFF. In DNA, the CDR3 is TGTGCCAGCAGTTTGCGGACAGGGGGAAGTAGCTCCTACAATGAGCAGTTCTTC.